What follows describes a single T cell receptor beta chain. Its target is not known. Germline CDR1 reads SGHRS; CDR2 reads YFSETQ. V lost 3 bases to trimming and J lost 6 bases; unmatched junction nucleotides: 10. The CDR3 sequence is 16 residues long. The data are from a study of shared clonotypes between healthy human individuals. General study results and limits: Among non-shared clonotypes, generation probabilities were lower than among those shared by all four donors.

Data came from immunoSEQ multiplex PCR; TCRdb stores just in-frame clones and leaves some out. The sample has about 1.5 million clones, 98% seen once. All the donors were Caucasian adults who lived in Nashville, Tennessee. The receptor comes from a man aged 30 to 39 in good health. The sample comprised naive CD4+ T cells sorted from blood. Noted subset: CD45RA+ positively selected. V is TRBV5-1 and J is TRBJ2-3, with 10 positions matching TRBD2. This CDR3 is CASSWGGSGRADTQYF. DNA of the CDR3: TGCGCCAGCAGCTGGGGCGGGAGCGGGAGGGCGGATACGCAGTATTTT.